Sequencing of this T cell receptor beta chain was carried out in a study of blood T cell repertoires in COVID-19 (dated by TCRdb to the early 2020s). About the study as a whole: Samples covering the acute and convalescent phases of COVID-19 were provided by collaborators in the United States, Italy and Spain. The material from the prospective study consisted of cDNA or gDNA derived from T cells, B-cell-depleted T cells, or PBMCs. Subjects who had been exposed to COVID-19, were actively infected with it, or had recovered from it provided the deeply sampled blood TCRbeta repertoires that made up the dataset. The repertoires were released in a freely available public database intended as a resource for research on the immune response to SARS-CoV-2. Samples were obtained from the ongoing ImmuneRACE study (first 160 participants) and from 1,254 subjects provided by 6 global collaborators. A de-identified subject ID, COVID-19 status, age in years and sex were almost always included in the sample metadata. Where HLA class I and class II types were available, the types were taken from metadata supplied by the sample provider, not from assay-based typing.

Whole blood was collected in K2EDTA tubes by collaborating institutions according to the institutions' own protocols. Collaborator samples were shipped for TCRbeta analysis as frozen whole blood, isolated PBMCs, or DNA extracted from either sample type. Clipping removes 5 bases from V and 2 bases from J, with 9 as the unmatched junction base count. From its cysteine to its phenylalanine, the CDR3 spans 16 amino acids. Of all the DNA, just the CDR3 is kept, 48 bases in frame from base 1. According to the germline V gene (reference sequence), CDR1 reads MNHNY and CDR2 reads SVGAGI. This clone was counted ten times or more. The target of this receptor is not known. No quality values exist for individual bases; no much larger clone is one base distant. TCRbeta CDR3 regions were amplified from genomic DNA using the immunoSEQ Assay, a bias-controlled multiplex PCR. As for how the authors treated the data: Nucleated cell counts per sample were estimated from amplification of reference gene primers within the assay. To quantify the absolute abundance of each unique TCRbeta CDR3 rearrangement, sequence reads were collapsed and filtered. Productive Simpson clonality was computed per sample as the square root of Simpson's diversity index over productive rearrangements. The table comes from immuneACCESS by way of TCRdb, which keeps in-frame sequences with V and J called. Part of the clones is missing from these tables; in studies checked, under half for an unresolved V gene and the rest for unknown reasons. V and J calls plus clone size are reproduced from that table; the DNA served to infer D and trimming. The sample profile shows 180,000 or so clones; 86% of them were found once. The ten largest make up roughly 8.2% of the sample.

General findings and caveats noted by the study authors: Clinical and demographic metadata were provided uncurated, with the amount varying by source and participant.

The sample comprised peripheral blood. The sequence was collected from a man aged 55 to 69 with acute or convalescent COVID-19. The V and J segments used are TRBV6-6 and TRBJ1-3, with 7 bases in between that match TRBD1. The CDR3 amino acid sequence is: CASSGPQGETGNTIYF. The DNA is as follows: TGTGCCAGCAGTGGTCCCCAGGGGGAAACTGGAAACACCATATATTTT.